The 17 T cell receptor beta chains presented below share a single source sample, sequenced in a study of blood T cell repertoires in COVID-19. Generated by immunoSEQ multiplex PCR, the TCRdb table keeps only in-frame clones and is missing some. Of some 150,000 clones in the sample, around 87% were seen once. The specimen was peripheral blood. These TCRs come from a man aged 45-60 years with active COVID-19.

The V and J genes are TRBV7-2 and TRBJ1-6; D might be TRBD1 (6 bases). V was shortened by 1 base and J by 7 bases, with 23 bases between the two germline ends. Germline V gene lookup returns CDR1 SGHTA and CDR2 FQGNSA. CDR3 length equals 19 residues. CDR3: CASSLGIMKSGARNSPLHF. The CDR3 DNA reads TGTGCCAGCAGCTTAGGTATAATGAAATCAGGGGCTAGAAATTCACCCCTCCACTTT.

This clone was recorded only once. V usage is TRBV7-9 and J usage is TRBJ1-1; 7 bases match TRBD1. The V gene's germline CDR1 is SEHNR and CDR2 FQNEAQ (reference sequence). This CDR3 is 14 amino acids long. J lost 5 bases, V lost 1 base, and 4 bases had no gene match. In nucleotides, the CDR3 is TGTGCCAGCAGCTTAGGGAAACAGGGGACTGAAGCTTTCTTT. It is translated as CASSLGKQGTEAFF. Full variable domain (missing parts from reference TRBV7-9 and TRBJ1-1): DTGVSQNPRHKITKRGQNVTFRCDPISEHNRLYWYRQTLGQGPEFLTYFQNEAQLEKSRLLSDRFSAERPKGSFSTLEIQRTEQGDSAMYLCASSLGKQGTEAFFGQGTRLTVV.

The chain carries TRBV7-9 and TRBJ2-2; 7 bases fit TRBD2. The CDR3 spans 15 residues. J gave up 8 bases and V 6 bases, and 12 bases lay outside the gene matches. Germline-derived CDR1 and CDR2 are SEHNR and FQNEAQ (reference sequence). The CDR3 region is CASRRSSGNLGELFF. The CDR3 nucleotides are TGTGCCAGCAGGCGGTCTAGCGGCAACTTGGGGGAGCTGTTTTTT.

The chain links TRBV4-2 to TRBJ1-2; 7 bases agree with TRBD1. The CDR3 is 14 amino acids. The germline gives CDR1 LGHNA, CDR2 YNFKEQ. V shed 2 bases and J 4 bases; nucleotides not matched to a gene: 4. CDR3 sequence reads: CASSQKGTVYGYTF. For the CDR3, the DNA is TGTGCCAGCAGCCAAAAGGGGACAGTCTATGGCTACACCTTC.

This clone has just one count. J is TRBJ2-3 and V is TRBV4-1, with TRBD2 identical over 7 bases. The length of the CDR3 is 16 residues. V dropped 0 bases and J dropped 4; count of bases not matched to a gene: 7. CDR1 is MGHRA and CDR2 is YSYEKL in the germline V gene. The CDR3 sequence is CASSQDQAGSSDTQYF. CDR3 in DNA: TGCGCCAGCAGCCAAGATCAAGCGGGGTCTTCAGATACGCAGTATTTT.

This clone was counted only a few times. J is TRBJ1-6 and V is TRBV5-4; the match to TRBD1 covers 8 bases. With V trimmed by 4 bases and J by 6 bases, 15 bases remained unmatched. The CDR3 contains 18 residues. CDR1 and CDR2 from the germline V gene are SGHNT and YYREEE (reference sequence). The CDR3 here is CASSRKPHSTGANSPLHF. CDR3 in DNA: TGTGCCAGCAGCCGAAAGCCCCACTCGACAGGGGCTAATTCACCCCTCCACTTT.

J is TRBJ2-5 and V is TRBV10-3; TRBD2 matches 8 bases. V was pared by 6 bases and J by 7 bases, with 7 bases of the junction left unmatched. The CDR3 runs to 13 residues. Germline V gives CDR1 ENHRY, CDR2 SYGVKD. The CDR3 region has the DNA TGTGCCATCAGGGAGACTAGCGTATCGACCCAGTACTTC. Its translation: CAIRETSVSTQYF.

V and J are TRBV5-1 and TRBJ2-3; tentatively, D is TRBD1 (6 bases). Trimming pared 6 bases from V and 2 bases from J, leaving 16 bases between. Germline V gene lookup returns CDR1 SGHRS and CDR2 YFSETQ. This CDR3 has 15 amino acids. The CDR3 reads CASTREGEYTDTQYF. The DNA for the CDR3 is TGCGCCAGCACCCGTGAGGGGGAGTACACAGATACGCAGTATTTT.

CDR3 coding DNA: TGTGCCAGCAGCCGAACAGGGGACACTGAAGCTTTCTTT. Protein: CASSRTGDTEAFF. The chain employs TRBV13 and TRBJ1-1, with 7 bases aligning to TRBD1. Per germline, CDR1 PRHDT and CDR2 FYEKMQ (reference sequence). The length of the CDR3 is 13 residues. V lost 5 bases and J lost 3; bases outside the gene matches: 3.

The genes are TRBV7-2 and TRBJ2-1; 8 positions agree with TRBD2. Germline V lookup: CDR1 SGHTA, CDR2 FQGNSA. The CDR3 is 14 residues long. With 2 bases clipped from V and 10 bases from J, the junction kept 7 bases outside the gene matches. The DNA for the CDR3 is TGTGCCAGCAGCTTACGTGGACTAGCTAAAGAGCAGTTCTTC. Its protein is CASSLRGLAKEQFF.

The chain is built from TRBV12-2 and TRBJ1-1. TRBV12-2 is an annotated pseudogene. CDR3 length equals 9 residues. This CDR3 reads CASLVLAFF. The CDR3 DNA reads TGTGCAAGTCTCGTTCTGGCTTTCTTT.

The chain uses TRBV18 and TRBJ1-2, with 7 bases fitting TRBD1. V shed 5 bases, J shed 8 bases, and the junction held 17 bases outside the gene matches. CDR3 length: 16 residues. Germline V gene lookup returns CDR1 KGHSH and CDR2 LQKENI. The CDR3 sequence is CASSRPGQSIWSGYTF. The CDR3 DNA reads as TGTGCCAGCTCAAGACCGGGACAGAGCATATGGTCAGGCTACACCTTC.

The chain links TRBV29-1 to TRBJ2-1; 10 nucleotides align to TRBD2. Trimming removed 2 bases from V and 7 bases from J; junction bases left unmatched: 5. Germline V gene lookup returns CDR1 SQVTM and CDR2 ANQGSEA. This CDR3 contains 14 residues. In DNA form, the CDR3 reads TGCAGCGTTGAACCAGCGGGGGGGCCGAATGAGCAGTTCTTC. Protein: CSVEPAGGPNEQFF.

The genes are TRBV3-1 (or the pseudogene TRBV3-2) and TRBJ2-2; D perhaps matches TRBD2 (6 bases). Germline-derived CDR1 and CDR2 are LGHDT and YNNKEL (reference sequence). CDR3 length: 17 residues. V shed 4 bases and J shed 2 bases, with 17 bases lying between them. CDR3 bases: TGTGCCAGCAGCCCTCCTTCCTGGGACTTTAACACCGGGGAGCTGTTTTTT. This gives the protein CASSPPSWDFNTGELFF.

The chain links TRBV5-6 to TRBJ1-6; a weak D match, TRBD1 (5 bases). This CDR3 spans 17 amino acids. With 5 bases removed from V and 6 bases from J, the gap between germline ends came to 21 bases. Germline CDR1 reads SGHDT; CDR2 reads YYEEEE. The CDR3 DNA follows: TGTGCCAGCAGTCAGGGACTGAGCATGATACCTAATTCACCCCTCCACTTT. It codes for CASSQGLSMIPNSPLHF. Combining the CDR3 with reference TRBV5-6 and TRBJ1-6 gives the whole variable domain DAGVTQSPTHLIKTRGQQVTLRCSPKSGHDTVSWYQQALGQGPQFIFQYYEEEERQRGNFPDRFSGHQFPNYSSELNVNALLLGDSALYLCASSQGLSMIPNSPLHFGNGTRLTVT.

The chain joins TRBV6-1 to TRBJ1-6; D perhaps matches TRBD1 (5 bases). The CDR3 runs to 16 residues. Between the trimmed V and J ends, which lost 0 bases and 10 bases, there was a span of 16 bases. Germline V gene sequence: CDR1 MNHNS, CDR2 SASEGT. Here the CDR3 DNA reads TGTGCCAGCAGTGAAGCGACATGGGGGGTAGGCTCACCCCTCCACTTT. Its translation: CASSEATWGVGSPLHF.

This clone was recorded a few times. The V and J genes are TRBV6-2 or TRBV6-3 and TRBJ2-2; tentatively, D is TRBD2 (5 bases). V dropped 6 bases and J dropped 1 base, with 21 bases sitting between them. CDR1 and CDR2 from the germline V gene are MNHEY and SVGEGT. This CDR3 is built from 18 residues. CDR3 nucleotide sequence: TGTGCCAGCAGCCTACGCTGGGTGTTGAGCGGGAACACCGGGGAGCTGTTTTTT. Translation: CASSLRWVLSGNTGELFF.